This TCR beta chain was identified during a study of T cell responses to AZD1222 COVID-19 vaccine. Data came from immunoSEQ multiplex PCR; TCRdb stores just in-frame clones and leaves some out. The sample lists some 60,000 clones, 65% to 90% occurring once. Worth noting for this clone: Its antigen is undetermined.

General study findings and limits: The CD4 TCRs associated with vaccination extended across spike and predominated at 160-218 and 743-854. Within unmutated variant regions lay the reported targets of nearly half of spike-specific TCRs.

Material: peripheral blood, obtained on day 0 of AZD1222 vaccination. This receptor was taken from an adult in good health.

For the CDR3, the DNA is TGTGCCAGCAGCTTGGGGTTCGGGGGAACGCCAGATACGCAGTATTTT. Translating it yields CASSLGFGGTPDTQYF. V gene TRBV5-4 combines with J gene TRBJ2-3, with D maybe TRBD2 (6 bases). CDR1 and CDR2 (germline): SGHNT, YYREEE (reference sequence). The V end was cut by 0 bases, the J end by 4 bases, with 15 bases between. The CDR3 is 16 residues long.